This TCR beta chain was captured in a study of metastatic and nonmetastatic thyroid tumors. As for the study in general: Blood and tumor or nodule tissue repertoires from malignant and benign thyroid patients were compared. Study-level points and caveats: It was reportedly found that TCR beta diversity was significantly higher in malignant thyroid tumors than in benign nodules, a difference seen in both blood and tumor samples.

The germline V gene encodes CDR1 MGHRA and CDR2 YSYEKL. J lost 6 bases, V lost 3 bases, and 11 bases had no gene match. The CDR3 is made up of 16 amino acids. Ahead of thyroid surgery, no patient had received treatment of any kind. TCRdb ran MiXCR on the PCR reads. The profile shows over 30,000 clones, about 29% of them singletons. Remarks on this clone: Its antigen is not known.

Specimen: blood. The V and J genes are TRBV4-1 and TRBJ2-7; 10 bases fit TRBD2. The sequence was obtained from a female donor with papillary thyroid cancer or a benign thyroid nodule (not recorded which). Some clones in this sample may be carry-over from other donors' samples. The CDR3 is CASSHSWPSGSPEQYF. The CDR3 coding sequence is TGCGCCAGCAGCCATTCTTGGCCTAGCGGGAGTCCCGAGCAGTACTTC.